This is a list of T cell receptor beta chains from one sample in a study of identical twins. TCRdb used MiXCR to reprocess the 5' RACE reads, holding one entry per CDR3 protein. Among around 570,000 distinct CDR3 sequences, around a tenth were seen once, and the ten largest hold roughly 3%. The sample also formed part of further work on yellow fever vaccine responses in identical twins.

What was sequenced was PBMCs. The receptors stem from a woman between 18 and 30 years old in good health. CDR3s include the opening cysteine and the closing phenylalanine or tryptophan. A D gene is named only where the DNA matches it firmly. The size field is filled for only some rows; it gives once, few, many or a size class.

D | J | size | V | DNA | CDR3
TRBD1 | TRBJ2-3 | - | TRBV5-6 | TGTGCCAGCAGCTTGGCTGGGGACAGGCGACAAAGGGATACGCAGTATTTT | CASSLAGDRRQRDTQYF
TRBD1 | TRBJ2-3 | - | TRBV5-4 | TGTGCCAGCAGCGCGGGACAGGGCAGGATCGCGCAGTATTTT | CASSAGQGRIAQYF
- | TRBJ1-5 | few | TRBV18 | TGTGCCAGCTCACCACGGGGGCTCGAGCCCCAGCATTTT | CASSPRGLEPQHF
- | TRBJ2-7 | - | TRBV12-3/TRBV12-4 | TGTGCCAGCAGCAAATGGGGATATGCCGAGCAGTACTTC | CASSKWGYAEQYF
- | TRBJ2-2 | many | TRBV6-5 | TGTGCCAGCAATAGTTTAGGGACCGGGGAGCTGTTTTTT | CASNSLGTGELFF
- | TRBJ1-4 | - | TRBV28 | TGTGCCAGCATCCCCTCGGGGGTTGAAAAACTGTTTTTT | CASIPSGVEKLFF
TRBD2 | TRBJ2-7 | few | TRBV7-9 | TGTGCCAGCAGCTTAGCGGGAGGGGATTATTACGAGCAGTACTTC | CASSLAGGDYYEQYF
- | TRBJ2-5 | many | TRBV12-3/TRBV12-4 | TGTGCCAGTGGTAGAGAAGAGACCCAGTACTTC | CASGREETQYF
TRBD2 | TRBJ2-1 | - | TRBV27 | TGTGCCAGCAGTTTTGGGGCGGGGGGAAATGAGCAGTTCTTC | CASSFGAGGNEQFF
TRBD1 | TRBJ1-5 | many | TRBV10-3 | TGTGCCATCAGTGAGCGGGACAGGGGTGGCAATCAGCCCCAGCATTTT | CAISERDRGGNQPQHF
- | TRBJ1-5 | - | TRBV2 | TGTGCCAGCAGCGAGACTTATAGCAATCAGCCCCAGCATTTT | CASSETYSNQPQHF
TRBD2 | TRBJ2-1 | - | TRBV11-2 | TGTGCCAGCAGCCGTAGCGGGAGGAACTACAATGAGCAGTTCTTC | CASSRSGRNYNEQFF
- | TRBJ1-2 | few | TRBV18 | TGTGCCAGCTCACCACCAGGGCTTCAAGGCTACACCTTC | CASSPPGLQGYTF
TRBD2 | TRBJ2-3 | few | TRBV29-1 | TGCAGCGTTGAGGGGACTAGCGATATCGGCACGGTGGCAGATACGCAGTATTTT | CSVEGTSDIGTVADTQYF
- | TRBJ2-1 | many | TRBV19 | TGTGCCAGTAGTATAGTGGGGAAGGGGCAGTTCTTC | CASSIVGKGQFF
- | TRBJ2-1 | few | TRBV4-3 | TGCGCCAGCAGCCACCGGGGTGTCTCCTACAATGAGCAGTTCTTC | CASSHRGVSYNEQFF
- | TRBJ2-7 | many | TRBV5-1 | TGCGCCAGCAGCAACGGACCCGGATCGTACGAGCAGTACTTC | CASSNGPGSYEQYF
TRBD1 | TRBJ2-2 | few | TRBV6-2/TRBV6-3 | TGTGCCAGCAGTTTATTCGGGACAGGGAACACCGGGGAGCTGTTTTTT | CASSLFGTGNTGELFF
- | TRBJ2-1 | - | TRBV3-1 | TGTGCCAGCAGCCAAGAATACGTGGATGAGCAGTTCTTC | CASSQEYVDEQFF